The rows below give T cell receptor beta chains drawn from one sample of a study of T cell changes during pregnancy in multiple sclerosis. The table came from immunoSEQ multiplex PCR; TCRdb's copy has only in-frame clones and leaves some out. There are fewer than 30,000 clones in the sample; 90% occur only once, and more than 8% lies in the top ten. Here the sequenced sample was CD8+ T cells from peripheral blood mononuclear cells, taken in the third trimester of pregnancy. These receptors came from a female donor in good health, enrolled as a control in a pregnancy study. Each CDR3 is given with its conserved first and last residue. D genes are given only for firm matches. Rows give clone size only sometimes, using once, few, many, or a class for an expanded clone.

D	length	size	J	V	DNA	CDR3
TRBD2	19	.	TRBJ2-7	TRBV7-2	TGTGCCAGCAGCTTCCGGGGGCCTCTAGCGGGGGGATCCTCCTACGAGCAGTACTTC	CASSFRGPLAGGSSYEQYF
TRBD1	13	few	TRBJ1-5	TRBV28	TGTGCCAGCAGGGGACAGGAAAATCAGCCCCAGCATTTT	CASRGQENQPQHF
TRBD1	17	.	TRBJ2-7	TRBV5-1	TGCGCCAGCAGCGGACGCAGACAGGGGAACGCTAACTACGAGCAGTACTTC	CASSGRRQGNANYEQYF
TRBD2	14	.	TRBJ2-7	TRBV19	TGTGCCAGTTCAGAGCGGGGGGACTCCTACGAGCAGTACTTC	CASSERGDSYEQYF
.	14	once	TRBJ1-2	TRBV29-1	TGCAGCGTTGAAATAATCTCCGACAGCTATGGCTACACCTTC	CSVEIISDSYGYTF
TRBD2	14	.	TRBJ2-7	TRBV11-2	TGTGCCAGCAGCGATAGCGGGGGCGAATACGAGCAGTACTTC	CASSDSGGEYEQYF
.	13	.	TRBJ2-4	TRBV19	TGTGCCAGTAGCCACCTCTCGGAAAACATTCAGTACTTC	CASSHLSENIQYF
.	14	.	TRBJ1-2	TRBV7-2	TGTGCCAGCAGCCCCCGGGGGACCAACTATGGCTACACCTTC	CASSPRGTNYGYTF
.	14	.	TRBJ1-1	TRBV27	TGTGCCAGCAGTTCCGGGACACTTAACACTGAAGCTTTCTTT	CASSSGTLNTEAFF
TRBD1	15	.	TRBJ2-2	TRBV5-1	TGCGCCAGCAGCCTGCGACAGGGGGTTGGCGGGGAGCTGTTTTTT	CASSLRQGVGGELFF
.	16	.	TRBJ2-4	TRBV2	TGTGCCAGCAGTCGGGGTGAGGGTGATGCCAAAAACATTCAGTACTTC	CASSRGEGDAKNIQYF
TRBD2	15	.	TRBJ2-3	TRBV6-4	TGTGCCAGCAGTGACTCGCGGGGGAGCACAGATACGCAGTATTTT	CASSDSRGSTDTQYF
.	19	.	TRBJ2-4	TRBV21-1	TGTGCCAGCTCCTGGAGGGGACTAGCGGGAGTCGAGCCCAAAAACATTCAGTACTTC	CASSWRGLAGVEPKNIQYF
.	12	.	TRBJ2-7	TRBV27	TGTGCCAGCAGTTTAAGAGGAGGCGAGCAGTACTTC	CASSLRGGEQYF
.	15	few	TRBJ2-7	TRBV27	TGTGCCAGCAGTTTATCGGGGGCCCAGATCTACGAGCAGTACTTC	CASSLSGAQIYEQYF
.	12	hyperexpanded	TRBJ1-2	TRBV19	TGTGCCACCTTGACAGGCGGCTATGGCTACACCTTC	CATLTGGYGYTF
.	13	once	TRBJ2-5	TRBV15	TGTGCCACCAGCAGAGAGGCTCAAGAGACCCAGTACTTC	CATSREAQETQYF
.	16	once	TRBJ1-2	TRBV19	TGTGCCAGTAGTATCAGTACTCAGGGGTTGTCGTATGGCTACACCTTC	CASSISTQGLSYGYTF
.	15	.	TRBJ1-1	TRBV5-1	TGCGCCAGCAGCTTGGTTGGAGGGGAGTACACTGAAGCTTTTTTT	CASSLVGGEYTEAFF
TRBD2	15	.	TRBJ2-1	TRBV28	TGTGCCAGCAGTCTCGAGGTGGGGGGGTACAATGAGCAGTTCTTC	CASSLEVGGYNEQFF
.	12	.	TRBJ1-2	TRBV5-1	TGCGCCAGCAGCTTCGAGAGGGATGGCTACACCTTC	CASSFERDGYTF
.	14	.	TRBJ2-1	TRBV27	TGTGCCAGCAGCCCCCTAACGTCCAGGGATGAGCAGTTCTTC	CASSPLTSRDEQFF
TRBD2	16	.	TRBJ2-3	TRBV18	TGTGCCAGCTCACCCCGACTAGCGGGAAGCACAGATACGCAGTATTTT	CASSPRLAGSTDTQYF
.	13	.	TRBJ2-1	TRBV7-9	TGTGCCAGCAGCTTAGGGCTAGCAAGTGAGCAGTTCTTC	CASSLGLASEQFF